The 20 T cell receptor beta chains given below trace back to one sample, sequenced in a study of regulatory T cells in long-lasting Graves disease. CDR3 regions were amplified by Arm-PCR using iRepertoire HTBI primers to build TCR beta libraries. TCRdb fed the multiplex PCR reads into MiXCR, producing one record per CDR3 protein. Here the sample spans more than 400,000 distinct CDR3 sequences, around 17% being singletons. Time point denoted: newly diagnosed GD, antithyroid drugs for less than 3 months. RNA isolated from PBMCs was used to make the TCR library. Another study also made use of these data, one on T cells in Graves' hyperthyroidism and ophthalmopathy.

Sequences were derived from peripheral blood mononuclear cells (PBMCs), sampled at new diagnosis, from a patient treated with antithyroid drugs. All receptors come from a woman in her thirties with Graves disease.

The chain has TRBV28 and TRBJ2-7; 8 bases agree with TRBD1. V lost 8 bases, J lost 2 bases, and 8 bases stayed unmatched. Germline CDR1 and CDR2: MDHEN and SYDVKM. The CDR3 runs 14 residues. The CDR3: CASGYRGEAYEQYF. As DNA, the CDR3 is TGTGCCAGCGGCTACAGGGGGGAAGCCTACGAGCAGTACTTC.

This clonotype has ten or more counts. This chain links TRBV6-2 or TRBV6-3 with TRBJ1-4; no clear D gene. Trimming stripped 5 bases from V and 8 bases from J, with 15 bases between. CDR1 MNHEY and CDR2 SVGEGT come from the germline V gene. CDR3 length equals 14 residues. The CDR3 sequence: CASSTTHYGEKLFF. The CDR3, as DNA: TGTGCCAGCAGTACGACTCATTACGGAGAAAAACTGTTTTTT.

This clonotype has a handful of counts. A read error may be the cause here, since a much bigger clone is one base away. CDR3 DNA sequence: TGTGCCAGCAGCACCACTAGCGGGATGAAAACTAACGAGCCGTACTTC. It yields the protein CASSTTSGMKTNEPYF. This rearrangement joins TRBV7-2 to TRBJ2-7, with 10 bases identical to TRBD2. The CDR3 is 16 residues long. CDR1 and CDR2 from the germline V gene are SGHTA and FQGNSA.

This clonotype appeared many times. In DNA, the CDR3 is TGTGCCAGCACCGACTTAGGAGGACAGGGATGGTACAATGAGCAGTTCTTC. Translated: CASTDLGGQGWYNEQFF. The chain recombines TRBV6-1 with TRBJ2-1, with 8 bases identical to TRBD1. Trimming took 7 bases from V and 4 from J; bases not matched to a gene: 15. The CDR3 loop spans 17 amino acids. Germline V gene sequence: CDR1 MNHNS, CDR2 SASEGT.

The sample holds many counts of this clonotype. This chain uses TRBV7-2 with TRBJ1-4, with D maybe TRBD1 (6 bases). This CDR3 spans 15 amino acids. Germline assignment: CDR1 SGHTA and CDR2 FQGNSA. Trimming removed 5 bases at V and 10 bases at J, with 20 bases between. Here the CDR3 reads CASSEEGGKVGKLFF. Written as DNA, the CDR3 is TGTGCCAGCAGCGAGGAGGGGGGGAAGGTTGGAAAACTGTTTTTT. The full variable domain, with the rest looked up from reference TRBV7-2 and TRBJ1-4, is GAGVSQSPSNKVTEKGKDVELRCDPISGHTALYWYRQSLGQGLEFLIYFQGNSAPDKSGLPSDRFSAERTGGSVSTLTIQRTQQEDSAVYLCASSEEGGKVGKLFFGSGTQLSVL.

This clonotype appeared many times. The rearrangement joins TRBV12-3 or TRBV12-4 to TRBJ1-1, with D unclear. The ends were cut back, 6 bases at V and 1 base at J, with 3 bases in the middle. The CDR3 is 11 residues long. CDR3 loop: CASRENTEAFF. DNA for the CDR3: TGTGCCAGCAGAGAGAACACTGAAGCTTTCTTT.

The genes are TRBV30 and TRBJ1-4; TRBD1 is a possible D gene (5 bases). The germline V gene has CDR1 GTSNPN and CDR2 SVGIG (reference sequence). The CDR3 covers 13 residues. The V end was cut by 1 base, the J end by 11 bases, with 14 bases between. CDR3 sequence: CAWSEDRSYKLFF. CDR3 sequence (DNA): TGTGCCTGGAGTGAAGACAGAAGCTATAAACTGTTTTTT.

This clonotype was detected ten times or more. V is TRBV7-9 and J is TRBJ2-5; possibly TRBD2 for D (5 bases). V was clipped by 0 bases and J by 5 bases, with 10 bases between them. Germline loops: CDR1 SEHNR, CDR2 FQNEAQ (reference sequence). This CDR3 has 14 residues. Here the CDR3 reads CASSLAYERETQYF. CDR3 in DNA: TGTGCCAGCAGCTTAGCGTACGAGCGGGAGACCCAGTACTTC.

This clonotype was observed a handful of times. Mismatch with germline at one junction end may stem from a read error. The chain is built from TRBV3-1 and TRBJ2-1; 13 bases are shared with TRBD2. Germline assignment: CDR1 LGHDT and CDR2 YNNKEL (reference sequence). This CDR3 is 17 amino acids long. The CDR3 coding sequence is TGTGCCAGCAGACCCACGGCTGGGACTAGCGGGGACAATGGGCAGTTCTTC. Encoded protein: CASRPTAGTSGDNGQFF.

CDR3 protein: CASSLRTSGRNSYEQYF. Written as DNA, the CDR3 is TGTGCCAGCAGCTTAAGGACTAGCGGGAGGAACTCCTACGAGCAGTACTTC. This sequence joins TRBV7-9 and TRBJ2-7, with 14 bases lining up with TRBD2. Germline V lookup: CDR1 SEHNR, CDR2 FQNEAQ (reference sequence). The CDR3 spans 17 residues. Trimming at V came to 2 bases and at J to 0 bases, leaving 3 bases not matched to a gene.

This clonotype was detected ten times or more. CDR3 in amino acids: CASSERGPSTDTQYF. The DNA for the CDR3 is TGTGCCAGCAGTGAGAGGGGGCCGAGCACAGATACGCAGTATTTT. J is TRBJ2-3 and V is TRBV2; 7 positions agree with TRBD1. V lost 3 bases to trimming and J lost 0 bases; unmatched junction nucleotides: 3. The CDR3 is 15 residues long. Germline V lookup: CDR1 SNHLY, CDR2 FYNNEI.

The chain carries TRBV6-2 or TRBV6-3 and TRBJ2-5; D might be TRBD1 or TRBD2, each matching 5 bases. The V and J ends lost 4 bases and 5 bases respectively, with 14 bases between them. This CDR3 region has 14 residues. Germline CDR1 MNHEY, CDR2 SVGEGT. CDR3 sequence (DNA): TGTGCCAGCAGTTTTTCAGGGACGCGGGAGACCCAGTACTTC. Amino acid sequence: CASSFSGTRETQYF.

A word on this clonotype: This likely traces to a read error, being one base from a far larger clone. This rearrangement joins TRBV7-9 to TRBJ2-1; 9 positions match TRBD1. The CDR3 contains 17 residues. Unmatched junction bases numbered 17, after V lost 1 base and J lost 13 bases. Germline CDR1 and CDR2: SEHNR and FQNEAQ (reference sequence). The CDR3 DNA reads as TGTGCCAGCAGCTTAGGCTTCCCCGGGACAGGGACGGAGACCCAGTTCTTC. This translates into CASSLGFPGTGTETQFF.

This chain uses TRBV29-1 with TRBJ2-6; D remains ambiguous. The V and J ends lost 0 bases and 2 bases respectively, with 14 bases between them. Per the germline V gene, CDR1 is SQVTM and CDR2 is ANQGSEA. CDR3 length: 17 amino acids. The CDR3 bases are TGCAGCGTTGAAGATTGGAAGACCCCGGCTGGGGCCAACGTCCTGACTTTC. Translated: CSVEDWKTPAGANVLTF.

The chain carries TRBV13 and TRBJ2-1; 7 nucleotides agree with TRBD2. V was pared by 2 bases and J by 1 base, with 8 bases of the junction left unmatched. The CDR3 covers 17 residues. Germline values: CDR1 PRHDT, CDR2 FYEKMQ (reference sequence). The DNA for the CDR3 is TGTGCCAGCAGCTTATGGGAGGGAGAAGATTCCTACAATGAGCAGTTCTTC. The encoded protein is CASSLWEGEDSYNEQFF. The complete variable domain, with remaining parts taken from reference TRBV13 and TRBJ2-1, reads AAGVIQSPRHLIKEKRETATLKCYPIPRHDTVYWYQQGPGQDPQFLISFYEKMQSDKGSIPDRFSAQQFSDYHSELNMSSLELGDSALYFCASSLWEGEDSYNEQFFGPGTRLTVL.

This rearrangement joins TRBV6-1 to TRBJ1-2, with TRBD1 identical over 10 bases. CDR3 length equals 16 residues. V trimming: 6 bases; J trimming: 5 bases; junction bases outside the gene matches: 12. Germline V CDR1 and CDR2: MNHNS, SASEGT. The CDR3 region has the DNA TGTGCCAGCAGAATAGGACAGGGGGTTGCGTGGTATGGCTACACCTTC. It encodes CASRIGQGVAWYGYTF.

This clonotype was counted at least ten times. V gene TRBV30 combines with J gene TRBJ2-3; D is unclear. Germline loops: CDR1 GTSNPN, CDR2 SVGIG (reference sequence). Between the trimmed V and J ends, which lost 7 bases and 1 base, there was a span of 12 bases. The length of the CDR3 is 13 residues. CDR3 region: CASRQPGTDTQYF. As DNA, the CDR3 is TGTGCCTCCCGGCAGCCCGGCACAGATACGCAGTATTTT.

The DNA for the CDR3 is TGTGCCAGCAGCTTATACCCGACCGGCTACACCTTC. Amino acid sequence: CASSLYPTGYTF. V gene TRBV7-9 combines with J gene TRBJ1-2; D is unresolved. The CDR3 runs to 12 residues. V was pared by 2 bases and J by 8 bases, with 9 bases between. Germline CDR1 reads SEHNR; CDR2 reads FQNEAQ (reference sequence).

This clonotype has only a few counts. The V gene is TRBV7-9, the J gene TRBJ2-1, with TRBD2 matching 9 bases. The CDR3 has 17 amino acids. Per the germline V gene, CDR1 is SEHNR and CDR2 is FQNEAQ (reference sequence). V dropped 9 bases and J dropped 1; count of bases not matched to a gene: 13. The CDR3 DNA reads TGTGCCAGGAGGGGGGTAGGCGGGAGGGTTTCCTACAATGAGCAGTTCTTC. The encoded protein is CARRGVGGRVSYNEQFF. Variable domain in full (rest from reference TRBV7-9 and TRBJ2-1): DTGVSQNPRHKITKRGQNVTFRCDPISEHNRLYWYRQTLGQGPEFLTYFQNEAQLEKSRLLSDRFSAERPKGSFSTLEIQRTEQGDSAMYLCARRGVGGRVSYNEQFFGPGTRLTVL.

This clonotype was seen only a few times. The chain has TRBV20-1 and TRBJ1-4; D is ambiguous. The CDR3 is 11 residues long. Germline V CDR1 and CDR2: DFQATT, SNEGSKA (reference sequence). V lost 2 bases, J lost 5 bases, and 3 bases lay in between. The CDR3 region has the DNA TGCAGTGCTAGATTAAATGAAAAACTGTTTTTT. Amino acid sequence: CSARLNEKLFF.